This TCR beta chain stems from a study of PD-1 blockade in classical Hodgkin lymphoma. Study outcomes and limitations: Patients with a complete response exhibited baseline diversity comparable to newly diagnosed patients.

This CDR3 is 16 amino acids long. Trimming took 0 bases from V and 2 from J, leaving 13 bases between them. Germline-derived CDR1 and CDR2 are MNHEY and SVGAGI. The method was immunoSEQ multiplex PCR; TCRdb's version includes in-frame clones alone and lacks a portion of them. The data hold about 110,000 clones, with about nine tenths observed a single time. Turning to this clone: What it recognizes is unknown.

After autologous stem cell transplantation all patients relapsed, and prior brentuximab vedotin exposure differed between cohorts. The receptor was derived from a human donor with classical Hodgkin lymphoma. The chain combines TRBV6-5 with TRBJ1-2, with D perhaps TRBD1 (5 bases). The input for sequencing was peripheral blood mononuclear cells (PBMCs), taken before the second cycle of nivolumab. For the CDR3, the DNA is TGTGCCAGCAGTTACTCTCCCGGGGGAAAGAACTATGGCTACACCTTC. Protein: CASSYSPGGKNYGYTF.